The entry that follows covers one TCR beta chain sequence. Its binding antigen is unknown. Base quality data are lacking; no much larger clone is found one base away. Unmatched junction bases come to 4, with V trimmed by 5 bases and J by 5 bases. The CDR3 runs 15 amino acids, cysteine and phenylalanine included. The sequence is cut down to CDR3 DNA, 45 bases in frame from base 1. Via the germline V gene, CDR1 is MNHEY and CDR2 SVGAGI. Donors were a few dozen systemically healthy Caucasian individuals from Russia aged 6 to 90 years. Around 10 milliliters of peripheral blood were collected from each donor into EDTA-treated Vacutainer tubes. Ficoll-Paque density-gradient centrifugation was used to isolate PBMCs, with at least 7 million per sample. Trizol reagent was used to extract total RNA from PBMCs, with at least 6 micrograms per sample. For every donor, an aliquot of PBMCs went through flow cytometry to measure the percentages of naive CD45RAhigh/CD27high T cells.

This specimen comes from a study of blood T cells in healthy people across ages (dated by TCRdb to about 2015). Broadly, across the study: Template switching captured roughly one uniquely barcoded TCR beta cDNA molecule per two T cells in model experiments. Using deep sequencing normalized with unique cDNA molecular identifiers, the study measured how TCR beta repertoire diversity changes with age. To avoid experimental bias, donors of different ages were spread randomly across the sequencing lanes. Two additional independent replicas of 1 million unique cDNA reads from the same blood draw were analyzed for two donors (one aged 18 to 29 and one aged 80 or older). Donors were grouped into four age groups: young (average roughly 15 years), middle-aged (approximately 41), aged (around 60) and long-lived (approximately 81). What the research found in general, with its limitations: As age increased, observed TCR beta diversity per million T cells dropped in a roughly linear way, and a significant reduction was already evident by age about 40. Because profiling used bulk unsorted PBMCs, naive and antigen-experienced compartments could not be compared conclusively. Because donor CMV infection status was unknown, age-related changes in expanded clonotypes were potentially confounded. The long-lived group showed more naive CD4+ T cells, fewer expanded clones and increased TCR diversity than the aged group, suggesting age selection. Estimates of total diversity based on one million sequenced T cells were regarded as lower bounds and as underestimates. The percentage of naive T cells measured by flow cytometry correlated strongly with observed TCR beta diversity.

Library preparation employed 5' RACE. A second PCR of about 6 to 11 cycles was performed with a sample-barcoded 5' primer and a J-beta primer mix. Each TCR beta cDNA molecule received a unique molecular identifier from a template-switch 5' adaptor carrying 12 random nucleotides. At least 3 million CDR3-containing paired-end reads were obtained from each sample. The Mint cDNA synthesis kit, primed by a TRBC-specific oligonucleotide, was used to synthesize first-strand cDNA from all RNA. Following uracil-DNA glycosylase treatment, all cDNA underwent a first 18-cycle PCR with the universal primers M1SS and BC2_uni_R. Processing in the source paper ran as follows. Each sample was normalized by randomly selecting 1 million high-quality reads, each carrying a distinct molecular identifier. Reads sharing molecular identifiers were discarded rather than binned into consensus sequences. MiTCR, set to a Q25 quality threshold and the strictest error-elimination algorithm, was used for CDR3 identification, clonotype clustering and error correction. A nonparametric unseen species model using Euler transformation provided a lower-bound estimate of total TCR beta diversity. Clones were called with MiXCR by TCRdb after fastp trimmed the public reads at Q25, and only in-frame beta chains were retained. All rows with the same CDR3 protein become a single entry with the most common DNA and genes. TCRdb, rather than the study authors, made the V and J calls. This sample lists fewer than 2 million distinct CDR3 sequences; about two fifths were detected once. Around 23% of the sample comes from the top ten.

In this chain, TRBV6-5 is recombined with TRBJ2-3; TRBD2 lines up with 13 middle nucleotides. The sequencing input was blood. The clonotype originates from a human donor in good health. The CDR3 is CASSALAGGRDTQYF. The DNA sequence is TGTGCCAGCAGTGCACTAGCGGGGGGGAGAGATACGCAGTATTTT.